The 28 T cell receptor beta chains given below trace back to one sample, sequenced in a study of vaccination and CD4 T cells after COVID-19. Their recognized antigens are unknown. Stated treatment: 10-day PBMC culture with coronavirus spike peptide pools or control peptides (ViraFEST assay). The Oncomine TCR Beta short-read assay sequenced DNA from cultured CD4+ T cells. TCRdb analysed the PCR reads with MiXCR anew, one entry per CDR3 protein. Of about 16,000 distinct CDR3 sequences listed, around 47% are singletons. The material sequenced was CD4+ T cells from blood, cultured in vitro, taken after SARS-CoV-2 vaccination. The receptors derive from a human donor who had recovered from COVID-19.

There are a few counts of this clonotype. This chain joins TRBV20-1 and TRBJ2-1; no firm D call. Trimming stripped 0 bases from V and 4 bases from J, with 1 base between. The CDR3 extends over 11 amino acids. CDR1 is DFQATT, CDR2 SNEGSKA, per germline (reference sequence). CDR3 in amino acids: CSAREYNEQFF. The CDR3 DNA follows: TGCAGTGCTAGAGAATACAATGAGCAGTTCTTC.

This chain uses TRBV28 with TRBJ2-1; D unclear. Per germline, CDR1 MDHEN and CDR2 SYDVKM. The V and J ends lost 7 bases and 5 bases respectively, with 12 bases between them. This CDR3 is built from 13 residues. Written as DNA, the CDR3 is TGTGCCAGCACCCCTCCGGAGAACAATGAGCAGTTCTTC. Amino acids: CASTPPENNEQFF.

This clonotype has more than one count but fewer than ten. The chain is built from TRBV15 and TRBJ2-3; the D gene is possibly TRBD1 (5 bases). V lost 0 bases and J 3 bases, leaving 13 bases between the germline ends. CDR3 size: 16 residues. Germline V gene sequence: CDR1 LNHNV, CDR2 YYDKDF (reference sequence). CDR3 nucleotides: TGTGCCACCAGCAGAGAAGTGTCAGGGCCGACAGATACGCAGTATTTT. This encodes CATSREVSGPTDTQYF. The whole variable domain, remainder taken from reference TRBV15 and TRBJ2-3, is DAMVIQNPRYQVTQFGKPVTLSCSQTLNHNVMYWYQQKSSQAPKLLFHYYDKDFNNEADTPDNFQSRRPNTSFCFLDIRSPGLGDTAMYLCATSREVSGPTDTQYFGPGTRLTVL.

This chain links TRBV28 with TRBJ2-7; either TRBD1 or TRBD2 may fit D (5 bases each). CDR3 length: 15 residues. The V end lost 7 bases, the J end lost 7 bases, and 23 bases lay between the germline ends. Germline V gives CDR1 MDHEN, CDR2 SYDVKM. For the CDR3, the DNA is TGTGCCAGCATAGGGACCGGGACCGCACTAATGGAGCAGTACTTC. This codes for CASIGTGTALMEQYF.

V is TRBV11-3 and J is TRBJ2-3; the match to TRBD2 covers 12 bases. V dropped 3 bases and J dropped 3; count of bases not matched to a gene: 7. CDR1 and CDR2 (germline): SGHNT, YENEEA. This CDR3 is built from 17 residues. The DNA of the CDR3 is TGTGCCAGCAGCTTGAGACTAGCGGGAGTCGTGACAGATACGCAGTATTTT. It translates to CASSLRLAGVVTDTQYF.

Only a few counts were recorded for this clonotype. V gene TRBV19 combines with J gene TRBJ1-2, with 7 nucleotides matching TRBD1. With 5 bases clipped from V and 8 bases from J, the junction kept 20 bases outside the gene matches. The CDR3 has 17 residues. Germline CDR1 LNHDA, CDR2 SQIVND (reference sequence). The CDR3 DNA sequence: TGTGCCAGTAGTGGGTCCGGGACAGAATTATCCTCCGGGGGCTACACCTTC. Translation gives CASSGSGTELSSGGYTF.

This chain connects TRBV30 to TRBJ2-2; D tentatively reads TRBD1 or TRBD2 (6 bases each). Trimming removed 3 bases from V and 3 bases from J, with 14 bases in between. The CDR3 runs 15 residues. CDR1 is GTSNPN and CDR2 is SVGIG in the germline V gene (reference sequence). In DNA, the CDR3 is TGTGCCTGGAGATCCGGGGGCAGGGACACCGGGGAGCTGTTTTTT. Translating gives CAWRSGGRDTGELFF.

J is TRBJ2-5 and V is TRBV20-1, with 7 nucleotides matching TRBD2. J was trimmed by 5 bases and V by 7 bases; bases with no gene match: 28. The CDR3 has 19 amino acids. In germline, CDR1 is DFQATT, CDR2 SNEGSKA (reference sequence). CDR3 coding DNA: TGCAGTGTCCGGGGAGCGACGGCGGGAGTTAGTAGTCTGGTGGAGACCCAGTACTTC. Translation: CSVRGATAGVSSLVETQYF.

This clonotype was counted only a few times. The chain employs TRBV27 and TRBJ2-7, with D possibly being TRBD2 (6 bases). The CDR3 runs to 13 residues. Trimming stripped 2 bases from V and 3 bases from J, with 8 bases between. CDR1 is MNHEY and CDR2 is SMNVEV in the germline V gene (reference sequence). For the CDR3, the DNA is TGTGCCAGCAGTTTAACGGGAGTCTACGAGCAGTACTTC. Its protein product is CASSLTGVYEQYF.

V is TRBV19 and J is TRBJ1-3; D not certain. Germline CDR1 is LNHDA and CDR2 is SQIVND (reference sequence). The V end was cut by 6 bases, the J end by 4 bases, with 13 bases between. The CDR3 runs to 14 residues. The CDR3 loop is CASSVATRGNTIYF. CDR3 nucleotide sequence: TGTGCCAGTAGCGTAGCCACGCGAGGAAACACCATATATTTT.

The chain joins TRBV4-1 to TRBJ2-7; D gene unclear. The CDR3 has 14 residues. The germline CDR1 and CDR2 sequences are MGHRA and YSYEKL. Trimming took off 1 base at V and 5 bases at J, with 12 bases between the two ends. The CDR3 region has the DNA TGCGCCAGCAGCCAAGTCGAAGGGATCAACGAGCAGTACTTC. As protein: CASSQVEGINEQYF.

This chain uses TRBV20-1 with TRBJ2-3, with D perhaps matching TRBD2 (5 bases). Per germline, CDR1 DFQATT and CDR2 SNEGSKA (reference sequence). Deletions cut 0 bases from V and 5 bases from J, with 12 bases between. The CDR3 length is 14 residues. The CDR3 sequence: CSARDPRGLDTQYF. In DNA, the CDR3 is TGCAGTGCTAGAGATCCTCGAGGGTTAGATACGCAGTATTTT.

J is TRBJ2-5 and V is TRBV7-9; tentatively, D is TRBD2 (6 bases). This CDR3 is built from 12 residues. The V end was cut by 8 bases, the J end by 5 bases, with 12 bases between. The germline V gene has CDR1 SEHNR and CDR2 FQNEAQ (reference sequence). CDR3 sequence reads: CASAWGRETQYF. Written as DNA, the CDR3 is TGTGCCAGCGCCTGGGGGAGGGAGACCCAGTACTTC.

V is TRBV12-3 or TRBV12-4 and J is TRBJ2-7; 9 bases agree with TRBD1. The V and J ends lost 6 bases and 9 bases, in that order; junction bases with no gene match: 15. The CDR3 runs to 15 residues. CDR3 sequence: CASRLDRGGLLGQYF. DNA for the CDR3: TGTGCCAGCAGACTGGACAGGGGAGGGCTACTGGGGCAGTACTTC.

This clonotype was picked up one time. The rearrangement joins TRBV12-3 or TRBV12-4 to TRBJ2-7; 10 nucleotides agree with TRBD2. V dropped 6 bases and J dropped 3; count of bases not matched to a gene: 8. This CDR3 spans 15 amino acids. CDR3 sequence: CASSYRTSGDYEQYF. The CDR3 nucleotides read TGTGCCAGCAGCTACCGGACTAGCGGCGACTACGAGCAGTACTTC.

This clonotype was picked up a small number of times. The gene calls are TRBV20-1 and TRBJ1-5; 9 bases line up with TRBD1. CDR1 and CDR2 from the germline V gene are DFQATT and SNEGSKA (reference sequence). The length of the CDR3 is 16 residues. V lost 5 bases and J lost 2; bases outside the gene matches: 10. CDR3 sequence: CSASPGTGTGNQPQHF. As DNA, the CDR3 is TGCAGTGCTTCCCCCGGGACAGGGACGGGCAATCAGCCCCAGCATTTT.

The V call is TRBV14, the J call TRBJ1-2; TRBD1 is a possible D gene (6 bases). V shed 4 bases and J shed 8 bases, with 14 bases lying between them. Germline assignment: CDR1 SGHDN and CDR2 FVKESK. This CDR3 contains 13 residues. Here the CDR3 DNA reads TGTGCCAGCAGCCCCTACAGGGATGGAGGCTACACCTTC. Its translation is CASSPYRDGGYTF.

The V call is TRBV28, the J call TRBJ1-2, with no clear D. The CDR3 sequence is 12 residues long. V was trimmed by 3 bases and J by 4 bases, leaving 6 bases between them. Germline V lookup: CDR1 MDHEN, CDR2 SYDVKM. CDR3 loop: CASSFSSYGYTF. CDR3 bases: TGTGCCAGCAGTTTCTCCAGCTATGGCTACACCTTC.

The chain recombines TRBV7-3 with TRBJ1-1; weak D call: TRBD1 (6 bases). From germline, CDR1 is SGHTA and CDR2 FQGTGA. The CDR3 spans 14 residues. V was pared by 3 bases and J by 4 bases, with 12 bases between. The DNA for the CDR3 is TGTGCCAGCAGCTTCAGGGGTGGGAGCACTGAAGCTTTCTTT. Its translation is CASSFRGGSTEAFF.

The chain couples TRBV7-6 to TRBJ2-5; D is possibly TRBD2 (6 bases). V shed 5 bases and J shed 4 bases, with 14 bases lying between them. CDR3 size: 14 residues. Per the germline V gene, CDR1 is SGHVS and CDR2 is FNYEAQ. The CDR3 DNA reads as TGTGCCAGCAGCGTTAGCGGTTTTGGAGAGACCCAGTACTTC. Translation gives CASSVSGFGETQYF.

The sample holds a few counts of this clonotype. The chain joins TRBV10-1 to TRBJ1-2; D gene uncertain. Germline V lookup: CDR1 WNHNN, CDR2 SYGVQD (reference sequence). This CDR3 comprises 12 residues. Trimming stripped 7 bases from V and 4 bases from J, with 10 bases between. CDR3 coding DNA: TGCGCCAGCATAATACCCCCCTATGGCTACACCTTC. This gives the protein CASIIPPYGYTF.

This rearrangement joins TRBV15 to TRBJ2-1, with 8 bases fitting TRBD2. This CDR3 has 14 residues. The germline CDR1 and CDR2 sequences are LNHNV and YYDKDF (reference sequence). With V trimmed by 0 bases and J by 5 bases, 0 bases remained unmatched. The CDR3 DNA sequence: TGTGCCACCAGCAGAGAACTAGCGGACAATGAGCAGTTCTTC. It encodes CATSRELADNEQFF.

This clonotype has a handful of counts. Its ends do not fully match the called genes, so a read error is possible. The chain combines TRBV20-1 with TRBJ2-7, with D possibly being TRBD1 or TRBD2 (6 bases each). The CDR3 loop spans 13 amino acids. Germline V gene sequence: CDR1 DFQATT, CDR2 SNEGSKA (reference sequence). The CDR3 bases are TGCAGTCCCCACGACAGGAGGGGTGATCGGTTTAACTTC. Its translation is CSPHDRRGDRFNF.

Written as DNA, the CDR3 is TGTGCCAGTAGTATATCCGGGAGCTCCTACAATGAGCAGTTCTTC. Its translation is CASSISGSSYNEQFF. V gene TRBV19 combines with J gene TRBJ2-1; a weak D match, TRBD2 (6 bases). Deletions cut 2 bases from V and 0 bases from J, with 8 bases between. CDR3 size: 15 residues. Germline V gene lookup returns CDR1 LNHDA and CDR2 SQIVND (reference sequence).

The rearrangement uses TRBV27 and TRBJ2-5; D gene unclear. The CDR3 runs 13 residues. The V gene's germline CDR1 is MNHEY and CDR2 SMNVEV (reference sequence). Trimming removed 2 bases at V and 1 base at J, with 5 bases between. The CDR3 spells CASSLVVQETQYF. Written as DNA, the CDR3 is TGTGCCAGCAGTTTAGTTGTCCAAGAGACCCAGTACTTC.

In this sample, this clonotype turned up a few times. The V gene is TRBV30, the J gene TRBJ2-1; 11 bases align to TRBD2. Per the germline V gene, CDR1 is GTSNPN and CDR2 is SVGIG (reference sequence). V trimming: 4 bases; J trimming: 9 bases; junction bases outside the gene matches: 5. This CDR3 spans 13 amino acids. This chain's CDR3 is CAWTPGLAVEQFF. In DNA form, the CDR3 reads TGTGCCTGGACTCCGGGACTAGCGGTTGAGCAGTTCTTC.

This clonotype was observed a few times. The gene calls are TRBV12-3 or TRBV12-4 and TRBJ2-1; weak D call: TRBD2 (7 bases). The CDR3 has 13 residues. Trimming pared 6 bases from V and 8 bases from J, leaving 14 bases between. The CDR3 protein is CASRVGGADEQFF. CDR3 sequence (DNA): TGTGCCAGCAGGGTGGGGGGGGCCGATGAGCAGTTCTTC.

This clonotype occurred a few times. The chain is built from TRBV11-2 and TRBJ2-5; 13 bases line up with TRBD2. Germline CDR1 SGHAT, CDR2 FQNNGV. V shed 1 base, J shed 5 bases, and the junction held 1 base outside the gene matches. The CDR3 is 15 amino acids. This CDR3 is CASSLVTSGRETQYF. For the CDR3, the DNA is TGTGCCAGCAGCTTAGTGACTAGCGGGAGGGAGACCCAGTACTTC.